One sample yielded the 32 T cell receptor beta chains listed below, sequenced in a study of vaccination and CD4 T cells after COVID-19 (dated by TCRdb to about 2022). No cognate antigen is known for these TCRs. The treatment or condition label, read with the paper, signifies: approximately nine-day PBMC culture with coronavirus spike peptide pools or control peptides (ViraFEST assay). CD4+ T cells from unexposed donors were collected before the COVID-19 pandemic (2011-2018). Libraries were built with PCR. Reads for this sample came from an Illumina iSeq 100. DNA from cultured CD4+ T cells underwent TCR sequencing with the Oncomine TCR Beta short-read assay at the Johns Hopkins FTIC core. The public reads were quality trimmed at Q25 with fastp and then assembled into clones with MiXCR by TCRdb, keeping productive beta chains. Every distinct CDR3 protein forms one entry, paired with its most common genes and DNA. Here the sample has several thousand distinct CDR3 sequences; roughly 50% occur a single time. The top ten hold over 30% of the sample.

The sequencing input was CD4+ T cells from blood, cultured in vitro. These receptors all stem from a human donor in good health.

In its sample, this clonotype is large. The rearrangement uses TRBV7-9 and TRBJ1-1; no definite D call. CDR1 is SEHNR, CDR2 FQNEAQ, per germline (reference sequence). The V end lost 5 bases, the J end lost 13 bases, and 17 bases lay between the germline ends. The CDR3 runs 12 residues. The CDR3 reads CASSPNTGLDFF. In nucleotides, the CDR3 is TGTGCCAGCAGCCCTAACACGGGATTGGATTTCTTT.

This clonotype was picked up a small number of times. The chain carries TRBV6-1 and TRBJ1-1, with a weak D call TRBD1 (5 bases). Germline lookup yields CDR1 MNHNS and CDR2 SASEGT. With 7 bases removed from V and 7 bases from J, the gap between germline ends came to 13 bases. The CDR3 runs 12 residues. Here the CDR3 reads CASTAKGYEAFF. CDR3 in DNA: TGTGCCAGCACCGCGAAGGGGTATGAAGCTTTCTTT.

The V call is TRBV18, the J call TRBJ2-5; 8 bases agree with TRBD2. V trimming: 3 bases; J trimming: 2 bases; junction bases outside the gene matches: 8. Germline CDR1 is KGHSH and CDR2 is LQKENI. The CDR3 is made up of 16 amino acids. CDR3 coding DNA: TGTGCCAGCTCACCGATGGCGGGGGGAATACAAGAGACCCAGTACTTC. Translated, it gives CASSPMAGGIQETQYF.

This rearrangement joins TRBV6-4 to TRBJ1-1; 8 bases agree with TRBD1. The CDR3 extends over 12 amino acids. V was pared by 2 bases and J by 9 bases, with 2 bases of the junction left unmatched. Germline V gene lookup returns CDR1 MRHNA and CDR2 SNTAGT. The CDR3 protein is CASSDRTGQAFF. The CDR3, as DNA: TGTGCCAGCAGTGACCGGACAGGGCAAGCTTTCTTT.

The V call is TRBV6-5, the J call TRBJ1-1; D is unclear. V was shortened by 0 bases and J by 2 bases, with 4 bases between the two germline ends. The CDR3 spans 13 residues. CDR1 and CDR2 (germline): MNHEY, SVGAGI. The CDR3: CASSYSVNTEAFF. The CDR3 bases are TGTGCCAGCAGTTACTCGGTTAACACTGAAGCTTTCTTT.

On this clonotype: Sequence at one end of the junction differs from germline and may be a read error. The V call is TRBV19, the J call TRBJ1-2; 9 bases align to TRBD1. This CDR3 contains 13 residues. CDR1 is LNHDA, CDR2 SQIVND, per germline (reference sequence). CDR3 amino acids: CVSSRDRVDGYTF. The CDR3 bases are TGTGTCAGTAGTCGGGACAGGGTGGATGGCTACACCTTC. The full variable domain, completed using reference TRBV19 and TRBJ1-2, is DGGITQSPKYLFRKEGQNVTLSCEQNLNHDAMYWYRQDPGQGLRLIYYSQIVNDFQKGDIAEGYSVSREKKESFPLTVTSAQKNPTAFYLCVSSRDRVDGYTFGSGTRLTVV.

This clonotype has just a few counts. The chain links TRBV29-1 to TRBJ2-7; D not certain. V was trimmed by 3 bases and J by 5 bases, leaving 11 bases between them. Germline V gene sequence: CDR1 SQVTM, CDR2 ANQGSEA. The CDR3 covers 12 residues. The CDR3 nucleotides read TGCAGCGTTGATGGGGTTAGCAACGAGCAGTACTTC. It is translated as CSVDGVSNEQYF.

The chain couples TRBV6-1 to TRBJ1-1, with D uncertain. Germline-derived CDR1 and CDR2 are MNHNS and SASEGT. The ends were cut back, 6 bases at V and 1 base at J, with 9 bases in the middle. The CDR3 covers 13 residues. CDR3 amino acids: CASSFTENTEAFF. Here the CDR3 DNA reads TGTGCCAGCAGCTTCACAGAGAACACTGAAGCTTTCTTT.

The V gene is TRBV6-1, the J gene TRBJ2-7; 7 nucleotides align to TRBD1. CDR1 and CDR2 from the germline V gene are MNHNS and SASEGT. There are 14 residues in the CDR3. The V gene end was trimmed by 3 bases and the J gene end by 6 bases; junction bases not matched to a gene: 8. The CDR3 nucleotides read TGTGCCAGCAGTGAGGGCGCGACAGGGCTCGAGCAGTACTTC. Translating gives CASSEGATGLEQYF.

The rearrangement uses TRBV6-5 and TRBJ1-1; TRBD1 matches at 9 bases. Germline V gives CDR1 MNHEY, CDR2 SVGAGI. The CDR3 loop spans 13 amino acids. The J segment lost 11 bases and the V segment lost 2 bases, leaving 6 bases of the junction unmatched. The CDR3 DNA follows: TGTGCCAGCAGTTACGAGGGGACAGGGAAGGCTTTCTTT. This encodes CASSYEGTGKAFF.

The chain carries TRBV5-1 and TRBJ1-2; possibly TRBD1 for D (5 bases). Trimming pared 1 base from V and 3 bases from J, leaving 10 bases between. The V gene's germline CDR1 is SGHRS and CDR2 YFSETQ. This CDR3 has 14 residues. The CDR3 here is CASSLLTQDYGYTF. CDR3 in DNA: TGCGCCAGCAGCTTGCTCACACAGGACTATGGCTACACCTTC.

This chain uses TRBV2 with TRBJ1-5; D ambiguous. From germline, CDR1 is SNHLY and CDR2 FYNNEI. This CDR3 has 13 residues. Trimming stripped 7 bases from V and 4 bases from J, with 11 bases between. Here the CDR3 reads CASKLTENQPQHF. CDR3 coding DNA: TGTGCCAGCAAACTAACGGAGAATCAGCCCCAGCATTTT.

In this sample, this clonotype turned up once. This chain uses TRBV6-1 with TRBJ1-3, with D possibly matching TRBD1 (5 bases). The CDR3 totals 15 residues. Germline loops: CDR1 MNHNS, CDR2 SASEGT. V lost 2 bases, J lost 4 bases, and 12 bases lay in between. CDR3 bases: TGTGCCAGCAGTGAACAGGGTCTCTTGGGAAACACCATATATTTT. It encodes CASSEQGLLGNTIYF.

The chain has TRBV7-2 and TRBJ1-5; D gene unclear. Germline V gene lookup returns CDR1 SGHTA and CDR2 FQGNSA. The CDR3 has 13 residues. Trimming left V 1 base short and J 4 bases short, with 5 bases between. The CDR3 here is CASSLDTNQPQHF. CDR3 nucleotides: TGTGCCAGCAGCTTAGACACGAATCAGCCCCAGCATTTT.

The rearrangement links TRBV7-2 to TRBJ2-3; 8 bases map to TRBD2. J was trimmed by 4 bases and V by 1 base; bases with no gene match: 4. This CDR3 spans 15 amino acids. The germline gives CDR1 SGHTA, CDR2 FQGNSA. CDR3: CASSLVAGSADTQYF. In nucleotides, the CDR3 is TGTGCCAGCAGCTTAGTAGCGGGGAGCGCAGATACGCAGTATTTT.

The rearrangement links TRBV2 to TRBJ1-3; D is uncertain. Trimming shortened V by 7 bases and J by 0 bases, and 10 bases separated the two germline ends. This CDR3 has 14 amino acids. Germline V gives CDR1 SNHLY, CDR2 FYNNEI. This chain's CDR3 is CASIDTYSGNTIYF. CDR3 in DNA: TGTGCCAGCATTGACACCTACTCTGGAAACACCATATATTTT. The full variable domain, with the rest looked up from reference TRBV2 and TRBJ1-3, is EPEVTQTPSHQVTQMGQEVILRCVPISNHLYFYWYRQILGQKVEFLVSFYNNEISEKSEIFDDQFSVERPDGSNFTLKIRSTKLEDSAMYFCASIDTYSGNTIYFGEGSWLTVV.

The chain recombines TRBV10-3 with TRBJ1-3; weak D call: TRBD1 (6 bases). V dropped 6 bases and J dropped 8 bases, with 17 bases sitting between them. This CDR3 has 14 residues. Germline CDR1 is ENHRY and CDR2 is SYGVKD. In nucleotides, the CDR3 is TGTGCCATCAGAGAGGACAGAAAGGGATACACCATATATTTT. Amino acid sequence: CAIREDRKGYTIYF.

The chain employs TRBV20-1 and TRBJ1-1; 7 bases match TRBD1. This CDR3 region has 14 residues. J was trimmed by 4 bases and V by 3 bases; bases with no gene match: 8. Germline assignment: CDR1 DFQATT and CDR2 SNEGSKA (reference sequence). CDR3 protein: CSARGEGAVTEAFF. DNA of the CDR3: TGCAGTGCTAGGGGGGAGGGGGCTGTCACTGAAGCTTTCTTT.

The V gene is TRBV7-9, the J gene TRBJ1-3, with unresolved D. V was trimmed by 5 bases and J by 1 base, leaving 12 bases between them. The CDR3 spans 15 residues. Germline V CDR1 and CDR2: SEHNR, FQNEAQ (reference sequence). The CDR3 DNA reads as TGTGCCAGCAGCCTGGGAGATCAGTCTGGAAACACCATATATTTT. Amino acid sequence: CASSLGDQSGNTIYF.

The chain combines TRBV30 with TRBJ1-5, with D maybe TRBD1 (5 bases). There are 13 residues in the CDR3. Germline CDR1 and CDR2: GTSNPN and SVGIG (reference sequence). Between the trimmed V and J ends, which lost 3 bases and 8 bases, there was a span of 14 bases. For the CDR3, the DNA is TGTGCCTGGAGCAAGGGAGGGGCTGAGCCCCAGCATTTT. Translating gives CAWSKGGAEPQHF.

This clonotype was counted a few times. The rearrangement links TRBV20-1 to TRBJ1-1, with D possibly matching TRBD1 (5 bases). V was clipped by 3 bases and J by 1 base, with 21 bases between them. CDR1 and CDR2 from the germline V gene are DFQATT and SNEGSKA (reference sequence). The CDR3 totals 17 residues. The CDR3 reads CSARGGGARDPNTEAFF. Written as DNA, the CDR3 is TGCAGTGCTAGGGGGGGAGGGGCGCGAGATCCGAACACTGAAGCTTTCTTT.

This clonotype is deemed large. The V call is TRBV30, the J call TRBJ1-2; D may be TRBD1 (5 bases). This CDR3 region has 14 residues. V lost 0 bases and J lost 4, with 12 bases in between. Per germline, CDR1 GTSNPN and CDR2 SVGIG (reference sequence). In nucleotides, the CDR3 is TGTGCCTGGAGTGTAAACGCAGGGCTCTATGGCTACACCTTC. Translation: CAWSVNAGLYGYTF.

The chain employs TRBV11-2 and TRBJ2-3; weak D call: TRBD1 (5 bases). Trimming took off 4 bases at V and 5 bases at J, with 10 bases between the two ends. CDR1 SGHAT and CDR2 FQNNGV come from the germline V gene. The CDR3 contains 13 residues. The CDR3 protein is CASSSGPRDTQYF. CDR3 in DNA: TGTGCCAGCAGCTCAGGGCCCCGAGATACGCAGTATTTT.

The chain links TRBV6-1 to TRBJ1-5; D is ambiguous. CDR1 is MNHNS, CDR2 SASEGT, per germline. The CDR3 has 14 amino acids. V dropped 2 bases and J dropped 6 bases, with 11 bases sitting between them. CDR3 DNA: TGTGCCAGCAGTGAACTCCTGGGTAGTCAGCCCCAGCATTTT. The encoded protein is CASSELLGSQPQHF.

This clonotype is a singleton in its sample. The chain joins TRBV5-1 to TRBJ2-7; 7 bases line up with TRBD1. The CDR3 extends over 15 amino acids. Unmatched junction bases numbered 9, after V lost 0 bases and J lost 6 bases. Looked up from germline, CDR1 is SGHRS and CDR2 is YFSETQ. Written as DNA, the CDR3 is TGCGCCAGCAGCTTGGGACAGGGTTTTTTGGGCGAGCAGTACTTC. Residues: CASSLGQGFLGEQYF.

V gene TRBV12-3 or TRBV12-4 combines with J gene TRBJ2-5; 8 bases are shared with TRBD2. Trimming removed 5 bases from V and 5 bases from J; junction bases left unmatched: 4. This CDR3 contains 13 residues. In nucleotides, the CDR3 is TGTGCCAGCAGTAACCGGGGGGGTGAGACCCAGTACTTC. This translates into CASSNRGGETQYF.

The sample holds a few counts of this clonotype. The gene calls are TRBV20-1 and TRBJ2-2, with 7 bases lining up with TRBD1. Germline V gene lookup returns CDR1 DFQATT and CDR2 SNEGSKA (reference sequence). The trim removed 4 bases at V and 6 bases at J, leaving 5 bases unmatched. CDR3 length equals 13 residues. Here the CDR3 DNA reads TGCAGTGCTACCGGGACAGCCTCCGGGGAGCTGTTTTTT. Its translation: CSATGTASGELFF.

This clonotype came up a few times. The CDR3 DNA reads as TGTGCCAGCAGTTTTTGGCCGATCATGAACACTGAAGCTTTCTTT. Protein: CASSFWPIMNTEAFF. This chain joins TRBV27 and TRBJ1-1; D is undetermined. Per germline, CDR1 MNHEY and CDR2 SMNVEV (reference sequence). The V and J ends lost 3 bases and 0 bases respectively, with 11 bases between them. CDR3 length equals 15 residues.

This chain links TRBV15 with TRBJ1-2; D unclear. The CDR3 is 13 residues long. Germline V gene sequence: CDR1 LNHNV, CDR2 YYDKDF (reference sequence). The V and J ends lost 0 bases and 4 bases respectively, with 6 bases between them. Here the CDR3 reads CATSRDRIYGYTF. CDR3 DNA: TGTGCCACCAGCAGAGATCGTATCTATGGCTACACCTTC. Full variable domain (rest looked up from reference TRBV15 and TRBJ1-2): DAMVIQNPRYQVTQFGKPVTLSCSQTLNHNVMYWYQQKSSQAPKLLFHYYDKDFNNEADTPDNFQSRRPNTSFCFLDIRSPGLGDTAMYLCATSRDRIYGYTFGSGTRLTVV.

The gene calls are TRBV9 and TRBJ2-7; D is possibly TRBD1 or TRBD2 (5 bases each). The CDR3 contains 14 residues. Germline V CDR1 and CDR2: SGDLS, YYNGEE. The V end lost 0 bases, the J end lost 2 bases, and 9 bases lay between the germline ends. Here the CDR3 reads CASSVGGTAYEQYF. The CDR3 region has the DNA TGTGCCAGCAGCGTAGGAGGGACCGCCTACGAGCAGTACTTC.

This clonotype was seen a handful of times. V is TRBV20-1 and J is TRBJ2-3; D is possibly TRBD1 or TRBD2 (5 bases each). Trimming took 5 bases from V and 0 from J, leaving 9 bases between them. The CDR3 covers 13 residues. CDR1 and CDR2 (germline): DFQATT, SNEGSKA (reference sequence). The CDR3 sequence: CSAGTESTDTQYF. The CDR3 nucleotides read TGCAGTGCTGGGACGGAAAGCACAGATACGCAGTATTTT.

The V call is TRBV2, the J call TRBJ1-6; tentative D call: TRBD1 (5 bases). The V gene lost 3 bases and the J gene lost 7 bases, with 13 bases spanning the gap. CDR3 length: 15 amino acids. CDR1 is SNHLY and CDR2 is FYNNEI in the germline V gene. The CDR3 nucleotides read TGTGCCAGCAGTGACGATCGAGGGGACAATTCACCCCTCCACTTT. It encodes CASSDDRGDNSPLHF. The whole variable domain, remainder taken from reference TRBV2 and TRBJ1-6, is EPEVTQTPSHQVTQMGQEVILRCVPISNHLYFYWYRQILGQKVEFLVSFYNNEISEKSEIFDDQFSVERPDGSNFTLKIRSTKLEDSAMYFCASSDDRGDNSPLHFGNGTRLTVT.